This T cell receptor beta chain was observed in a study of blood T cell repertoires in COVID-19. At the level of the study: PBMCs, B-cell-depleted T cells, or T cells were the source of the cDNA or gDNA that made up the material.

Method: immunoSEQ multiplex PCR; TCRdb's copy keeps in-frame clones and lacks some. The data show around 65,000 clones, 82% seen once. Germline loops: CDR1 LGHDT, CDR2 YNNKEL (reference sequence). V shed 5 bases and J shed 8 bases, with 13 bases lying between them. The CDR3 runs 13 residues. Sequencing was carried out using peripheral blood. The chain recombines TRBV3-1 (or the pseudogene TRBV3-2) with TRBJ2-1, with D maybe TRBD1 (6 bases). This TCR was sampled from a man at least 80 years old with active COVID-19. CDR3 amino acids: CASSGLWTDEQFF. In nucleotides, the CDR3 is TGTGCCAGCAGCGGTCTGTGGACAGATGAGCAGTTCTTC.